These 26 T cell receptor beta chains were all obtained from the same sample, sequenced in a study of T cell changes during pregnancy in multiple sclerosis. The data were produced by immunoSEQ multiplex PCR, yet TCRdb's version contains in-frame clones alone and is incomplete. The repertoire has 40,000 to 50,000 clones, 85% to 95% of them found once; the top ten carry roughly 8.7%. Source: CD8+ T cells from peripheral blood mononuclear cells, taken in the third trimester of pregnancy. Source of these receptors: a female donor with multiple sclerosis, enrolled in a pregnancy study.

The chain links TRBV28 to TRBJ1-2; 7 bases line up with TRBD1. The CDR3 is 12 residues long. Germline V gene lookup returns CDR1 MDHEN and CDR2 SYDVKM. V was pared by 6 bases and J by 3 bases, with 1 base of the junction left unmatched. CDR3 in DNA: TGTGCCAGCAGGACAGGGTACTATGGCTACACCTTC. Protein sequence: CASRTGYYGYTF.

This clone was counted only a few times. J is TRBJ2-7 and V is TRBV28; possible D gene TRBD1, 6 bases. In germline, CDR1 is MDHEN, CDR2 SYDVKM. The CDR3 has 14 residues. V lost 4 bases and J lost 4, with 14 bases in between. Here the CDR3 DNA reads TGTGCCAGCAGTTCAGGGGCCCCCTTTTACGAGCAGTACTTC. The encoded protein is CASSSGAPFYEQYF. Drawing the rest from reference TRBV28 and TRBJ2-7, the complete variable domain is DVKVTQSSRYLVKRTGEKVFLECVQDMDHENMFWYRQDPGLGLRLIYFSYDVKMKEKGDIPEGYSVSREKKERFSLILESASTNQTSMYLCASSSGAPFYEQYFGPGTRLTVT.

This clone was detected only once. The rearrangement links TRBV27 to TRBJ1-1; TRBD1 is a possible D gene (6 bases). The CDR3 is 12 residues long. Trimming took off 8 bases at V and 6 bases at J, with 13 bases between the two ends. The germline gives CDR1 MNHEY, CDR2 SMNVEV (reference sequence). The chain's CDR3 is CASRRGGAEAFF. The CDR3 DNA reads TGTGCCAGCCGACGGGGGGGCGCTGAAGCTTTCTTT.

The V and J genes are TRBV5-6 and TRBJ2-4; the D is unclear. CDR1 and CDR2 from the germline V gene are SGHDT and YYEEEE. With 3 bases removed from V and 0 bases from J, the gap between germline ends came to 7 bases. There are 14 residues in the CDR3. The CDR3 is CASSSVIAKNIQYF. CDR3 sequence (DNA): TGTGCCAGCAGCTCCGTTATAGCCAAAAACATTCAGTACTTC.

J is TRBJ1-1 and V is TRBV14; D perhaps matches TRBD1 (6 bases). The germline V gene encodes CDR1 SGHDN and CDR2 FVKESK. The ends were cut back, 4 bases at V and 7 bases at J, with 16 bases in the middle. CDR3 length equals 14 residues. Here the CDR3 DNA reads TGTGCCAGCAGCCGGGACATTCGAGCGTATGAAGCTTTCTTT. As protein: CASSRDIRAYEAFF. The complete variable domain, with remaining parts taken from reference TRBV14 and TRBJ1-1, reads EAGVTQFPSHSVIEKGQTVTLRCDPISGHDNLYWYRRVMGKEIKFLLHFVKESKQDESGMPNNRFLAERTGGTYSTLKVQPAELEDSGVYFCASSRDIRAYEAFFGQGTRLTVV.

About this clone: The junction departs from the called germline gene at one end, perhaps through a read error. The V gene is TRBV5-1, the J gene TRBJ2-5; TRBD2 matches at 10 bases. The CDR3 runs 19 residues. In germline, CDR1 is SGHRS, CDR2 YFSETQ. The chain's CDR3 is CASSLEGASGSAAPFGPNF. As DNA, the CDR3 is TGCGCCAGCAGCTTGGAGGGGGCTAGCGGGAGTGCGGCCCCTTTTGGCCCAAACTTC.

This chain uses TRBV5-6 with TRBJ2-1, with D maybe TRBD2 (5 bases). Trimming left V 0 bases short and J 8 bases short, with 9 bases between. Germline V lookup: CDR1 SGHDT, CDR2 YYEEEE. This CDR3 region has 13 residues. The DNA for the CDR3 is TGTGCCAGCAGCTTGGGCACTAGGGATGAGCAGTTCTTC. Translating it yields CASSLGTRDEQFF.

The chain couples TRBV27 to TRBJ2-7, with D maybe TRBD1 (6 bases). Trimming took 8 bases from V and 4 from J, leaving 18 bases between them. Germline CDR1 reads MNHEY; CDR2 reads SMNVEV (reference sequence). This CDR3 is built from 14 residues. CDR3 DNA sequence: TGTGCCAGCGGCCCGGCAGGGGTCTGGTACGAGCAGTACTTC. Protein product: CASGPAGVWYEQYF.

DNA of the CDR3: TGCAGCGTTGAAGATTCTAGGACTAGCGGGAGGGCGAGCACAGATACGCAGTATTTT. This codes for CSVEDSRTSGRASTDTQYF. The rearrangement links TRBV29-1 to TRBJ2-3, with 15 bases lining up with TRBD2. The V gene end was trimmed by 0 bases and the J gene end by 0 bases; junction bases not matched to a gene: 7. CDR3 size: 19 residues. Germline V gene lookup returns CDR1 SQVTM and CDR2 ANQGSEA.

The chain recombines TRBV6-5 with TRBJ2-5, with D possibly matching TRBD1 (5 bases). This CDR3 spans 12 amino acids. Germline-derived CDR1 and CDR2 are MNHEY and SVGAGI. Trimming removed 2 bases from V and 4 bases from J, with 5 bases in between. The CDR3 loop is CASSYDRETQYF. CDR3 DNA sequence: TGTGCCAGCAGTTACGACAGAGAGACCCAGTACTTC.

V gene TRBV5-6 combines with J gene TRBJ2-1, with 8 nucleotides matching TRBD2. The ends lost 0 bases at V and 7 bases at J; junction bases unmatched: 12. Per germline, CDR1 SGHDT and CDR2 YYEEEE. There are 17 residues in the CDR3. CDR3 residues: CASSLVLWASGLNEQFF. In nucleotides, the CDR3 is TGTGCCAGCAGCTTGGTTCTTTGGGCTAGCGGGTTGAATGAGCAGTTCTTC.

This clone has just one count. V and J are TRBV5-8 and TRBJ1-5, with D possibly being TRBD1 (5 bases). This CDR3 has 16 amino acids. Per germline, CDR1 SGHTS and CDR2 YDEGEE. V was cut by 0 bases and J by 4 bases, with 14 bases left in between. The CDR3 nucleotides read TGTGCCAGCAGCTTGGTCGGGGGAGGAGGTAATCAGCCCCAGCATTTT. Residues: CASSLVGGGGNQPQHF.

CDR3 nucleotides: TGTGCCAGCAGCCCCGACAGGGGGCCCTCCTACGAGCAGTACTTC. Translated: CASSPDRGPSYEQYF. V and J are TRBV6-1 and TRBJ2-7; 10 bases fit TRBD1. CDR3 length: 15 amino acids. Per the germline V gene, CDR1 is MNHNS and CDR2 is SASEGT. J gave up 0 bases and V 6 bases, and 5 bases lay outside the gene matches.

A word on this clone: The junction departs from the called germline gene at one end, perhaps through a read error. The V call is TRBV27, the J call TRBJ2-1; 9 bases align to TRBD2. The germline CDR1 and CDR2 sequences are MNHEY and SMNVEV (reference sequence). The CDR3 covers 18 residues. The CDR3 is CASSFGWREGLEYSEQFF. Here the CDR3 DNA reads TGTGCCAGCAGTTTTGGTTGGCGGGAGGGCCTTGAATACAGTGAGCAGTTCTTC.

The CDR3 DNA follows: TGTGCCAGCAACCAGTGGGACAGACCCACTAATGAAAAACTGTTTTTT. Its protein is CASNQWDRPTNEKLFF. V usage is TRBV6-6 and J usage is TRBJ1-4, with 7 bases matching TRBD1. CDR1 is MNHNY and CDR2 is SVGAGI in the germline V gene (reference sequence). With V trimmed by 7 bases and J by 2 bases, 10 bases remained unmatched. The CDR3 is made up of 16 amino acids.

The chain uses TRBV6-6 and TRBJ2-7; 7 bases align to TRBD1. V dropped 2 bases and J dropped 4; count of bases not matched to a gene: 5. Germline V CDR1 and CDR2: MNHNY, SVGAGI (reference sequence). The CDR3 sequence is 14 residues long. CDR3: CASSYGTATYEQYF. Written as DNA, the CDR3 is TGTGCCAGCAGTTACGGGACAGCGACTTACGAGCAGTACTTC.

This chain connects TRBV30 to TRBJ1-4; the D is unclear. From germline, CDR1 is GTSNPN and CDR2 SVGIG (reference sequence). The V end lost 7 bases, the J end lost 8 bases, and 20 bases lay between the germline ends. The CDR3 loop spans 14 amino acids. The CDR3 DNA sequence: TGTGCCTATACATTCCTACACGCACAGGAAAAACTGTTTTTT. Translation gives CAYTFLHAQEKLFF.

V and J are TRBV5-6 and TRBJ2-3, with 14 nucleotides matching TRBD2. The CDR3 covers 19 residues. Trimming took 0 bases from V and 3 from J; bases not matched to a gene: 9. Germline V CDR1 and CDR2: SGHDT, YYEEEE. The CDR3 loop is CASSLAGTSGSPLTDTQYF. In nucleotides, the CDR3 is TGTGCCAGCAGCTTGGCCGGGACTAGCGGGAGCCCATTAACAGATACGCAGTATTTT. Looking up the rest from reference TRBV5-6 and TRBJ2-3 gives the full variable domain: DAGVTQSPTHLIKTRGQQVTLRCSPKSGHDTVSWYQQALGQGPQFIFQYYEEEERQRGNFPDRFSGHQFPNYSSELNVNALLLGDSALYLCASSLAGTSGSPLTDTQYFGPGTRLTVL.

The chain couples TRBV19 to TRBJ1-1, with D tentatively TRBD1 (5 bases). The germline V and J ends were trimmed by 3 bases and 0 bases, with 14 bases remaining between them. The CDR3 runs to 16 residues. The germline gives CDR1 LNHDA, CDR2 SQIVND (reference sequence). CDR3 region: CASSIRLGRLNTEAFF. The CDR3 DNA is TGTGCCAGTAGTATTCGGCTGGGGCGTCTGAACACTGAAGCTTTCTTT. The full variable domain, with the rest looked up from reference TRBV19 and TRBJ1-1, is DGGITQSPKYLFRKEGQNVTLSCEQNLNHDAMYWYRQDPGQGLRLIYYSQIVNDFQKGDIAEGYSVSREKKESFPLTVTSAQKNPTAFYLCASSIRLGRLNTEAFFGQGTRLTVV.

The chain is built from TRBV7-9 and TRBJ1-1; 9 positions agree with TRBD1. The germline V gene encodes CDR1 SEHNR and CDR2 FQNEAQ (reference sequence). With V trimmed by 5 bases and J by 4 bases, 5 bases remained unmatched. This CDR3 comprises 14 residues. CDR3 sequence reads: CASSLQGAGTEAFF. DNA of the CDR3: TGTGCCAGCAGCCTACAGGGGGCAGGCACTGAAGCTTTCTTT.

The V gene is TRBV10-3, the J gene TRBJ2-7; 8 bases line up with TRBD1. CDR3 length: 14 amino acids. Germline V gene lookup returns CDR1 ENHRY and CDR2 SYGVKD. V shed 2 bases, J shed 5 bases, and the junction held 5 bases outside the gene matches. CDR3 in DNA: TGTGCCATCAGTGAGCCCCCGACAGGGGACGAGCAGTACTTC. This codes for CAISEPPTGDEQYF.

This clone showed up just once. The V and J genes are TRBV28 and TRBJ2-1, with 13 positions matching TRBD2. V lost 1 base and J lost 9; bases outside the gene matches: 9. This CDR3 region has 17 residues. Germline V gene lookup returns CDR1 MDHEN and CDR2 SYDVKM. The CDR3 loop reads CASSLSRTSGGQSEQFF. The DNA of the CDR3 is TGTGCCAGCAGTTTATCTCGGACTAGCGGGGGCCAGAGTGAGCAGTTCTTC.

The gene calls are TRBV5-1 and TRBJ2-7, with 7 bases matching TRBD1. Losses at the gene ends were 0 bases for V and 0 bases for J; bases not matched to a gene: 6. The CDR3 has 16 amino acids. CDR1 and CDR2 from the germline V gene are SGHRS and YFSETQ. CDR3 nucleotide sequence: TGCGCCAGCAGCTTGGTAGGGGGCTTAACCTCCTACGAGCAGTACTTC. Protein: CASSLVGGLTSYEQYF. Together with reference TRBV5-1 and TRBJ2-7, the CDR3 gives the full variable domain: KAGVTQTPRYLIKTRGQQVTLSCSPISGHRSVSWYQQTPGQGLQFLFEYFSETQRNKGNFPGRFSGRQFSNSRSEMNVSTLELGDSALYLCASSLVGGLTSYEQYFGPGTRLTVT.

This sequence joins TRBV14 and TRBJ2-7; D is unresolved. CDR1 and CDR2 (germline): SGHDN, FVKESK. The CDR3 runs 12 residues. Trimming cost V 4 bases and J 7 bases, with 11 bases left between them. CDR3 DNA: TGTGCCAGCAGCCTTCTACCGAGGGAGCAGTACTTC. Translated, it gives CASSLLPREQYF.

The chain has TRBV5-5 and TRBJ2-1; unclear D gene. CDR1 and CDR2 from the germline V gene are SGHKS and YYEKEE (reference sequence). The CDR3 loop spans 15 amino acids. Between the trimmed V and J ends, which lost 4 bases and 1 base, there was a span of 12 bases. CDR3 amino acids: CASSRTEWSYNEQFF. CDR3 DNA sequence: TGTGCCAGCAGCCGAACAGAGTGGTCCTACAATGAGCAGTTCTTC. The full variable domain, its missing parts supplied by reference TRBV5-5 and TRBJ2-1, is DAGVTQSPTHLIKTRGQQVTLRCSPISGHKSVSWYQQVLGQGPQFIFQYYEKEERGRGNFPDRFSARQFPNYSSELNVNALLLGDSALYLCASSRTEWSYNEQFFGPGTRLTVL.

This clone appeared once. The chain employs TRBV28 and TRBJ2-5, with a possible D match to TRBD1 (6 bases). Deletions cut 5 bases from V and 2 bases from J, with 15 bases between. CDR3 length equals 15 residues. CDR1 and CDR2 from the germline V gene are MDHEN and SYDVKM. In nucleotides, the CDR3 is TGTGCCAGCAGTCCGACCGGACAGAATCAAGAGACCCAGTACTTC. Amino acids: CASSPTGQNQETQYF. Full variable domain (remainder filled in from reference TRBV28 and TRBJ2-5): DVKVTQSSRYLVKRTGEKVFLECVQDMDHENMFWYRQDPGLGLRLIYFSYDVKMKEKGDIPEGYSVSREKKERFSLILESASTNQTSMYLCASSPTGQNQETQYFGPGTRLLVL.